Listed here are 23 T cell receptor beta chains from one sample, sequenced in a study of blood T cell repertoires in COVID-19. The assay was immunoSEQ multiplex PCR, and TCRdb's table has in-frame clones only and misses some. The sample contains over 120,000 clones, around 80% of which appear only once. The sequenced sample consisted of PBMCs or T cells enriched from blood (not recorded which). The receptor set was obtained from a woman between 45 and 60 years old who had recovered from COVID-19.

This clone was found a few times. The chain joins TRBV18 to TRBJ1-5, with 7 bases matching TRBD1. Germline assignment: CDR1 KGHSH and CDR2 LQKENI. The CDR3 runs to 15 residues. V lost 6 bases to trimming and J lost 9 bases; unmatched junction nucleotides: 14. The CDR3: CASSQGQPDGGPQHF. CDR3 DNA sequence: TGTGCCAGCTCCCAGGGACAGCCGGACGGAGGGCCCCAGCATTTT.

This clone showed up just a few times. J is TRBJ2-6 and V is TRBV3-1 (or the pseudogene TRBV3-2); tentative D call: TRBD2 (7 bases). Trimming stripped 4 bases from V and 4 bases from J, with 17 bases between. Looked up from germline, CDR1 is LGHDT and CDR2 is YNNKEL (reference sequence). The CDR3 length is 17 residues. CDR3 region: CASSPRGGRTGANVLTF. The CDR3 bases are TGTGCCAGCAGCCCGAGGGGGGGACGTACAGGGGCCAACGTCCTGACTTTC.

J is TRBJ2-2 and V is TRBV7-3, with a tentative D call TRBD1 (5 bases). The CDR3 length is 16 residues. The germline V gene encodes CDR1 SGHTA and CDR2 FQGTGA. The V and J ends lost 1 base and 4 bases respectively, with 13 bases between them. In DNA, the CDR3 is TGTGCCAGCAGCTTAAAAGCAGGGTTGGGCACCGGGGAGCTGTTTTTT. Translation: CASSLKAGLGTGELFF.

The chain is built from TRBV27 and TRBJ1-2; 9 nucleotides line up with TRBD1. The V and J ends lost 3 bases and 7 bases, in that order; junction bases with no gene match: 6. The CDR3 is 14 amino acids. Germline CDR1 reads MNHEY; CDR2 reads SMNVEV (reference sequence). The CDR3 spells CASSFSRDRAGYTF. The CDR3 nucleotides are TGTGCCAGCAGTTTCTCCCGGGACAGGGCTGGCTACACCTTC.

The genes are TRBV7-2 and TRBJ1-2; 11 bases agree with TRBD1. Germline CDR1 is SGHTA and CDR2 is FQGNSA. With 4 bases clipped from V and 2 bases from J, the junction kept 6 bases outside the gene matches. This CDR3 has 16 residues. In nucleotides, the CDR3 is TGTGCCAGCAGCTCTGGACAGGGGGCTATAAACTATGGCTACACCTTC. Residues: CASSSGQGAINYGYTF.

V is TRBV11-2 and J is TRBJ1-1, with a tentative D call TRBD1 (5 bases). V was cut by 1 base and J by 5 bases, with 8 bases left in between. The CDR3 contains 13 residues. The germline gives CDR1 SGHAT, CDR2 FQNNGV. The CDR3 DNA sequence: TGTGCCAGCAGCTTAGCTCAGGGAACTGAAGCTTTCTTT. The encoded protein is CASSLAQGTEAFF. Using reference TRBV11-2 and TRBJ1-1 for the parts outside the CDR3, the full variable domain is EAGVAQSPRYKIIEKRQSVAFWCNPISGHATLYWYQQILGQGPKLLIQFQNNGVVDDSQLPKDRFSAERLKGVDSTLKIQPAKLEDSAVYLCASSLAQGTEAFFGQGTRLTVV.

This chain links TRBV19 with TRBJ2-2; D is perhaps TRBD1 (5 bases). The germline V gene has CDR1 LNHDA and CDR2 SQIVND (reference sequence). This CDR3 contains 15 residues. V lost 3 bases and J 4 bases, leaving 12 bases between the germline ends. Here the CDR3 reads CASSIPRDGTGELFF. The DNA for the CDR3 is TGTGCCAGTAGTATCCCCAGGGATGGCACCGGGGAGCTGTTTTTT.

CDR3 DNA sequence: TGTGCCAGCAGCTTATCCGGTGAGCAGTTCTTC. Its translation is CASSLSGEQFF. The chain combines TRBV11-3 with TRBJ2-1; no definite D call. V shed 2 bases and J shed 9 bases, with 5 bases lying between them. Germline assignment: CDR1 SGHNT and CDR2 YENEEA. This CDR3 is built from 11 residues.

The chain links TRBV4-1 to TRBJ1-3, with D hard to call. The germline V gene encodes CDR1 MGHRA and CDR2 YSYEKL. The CDR3 consists of 16 residues. Trimming took 0 bases from V and 7 from J, leaving 16 bases between them. The CDR3 nucleotides read TGCGCCAGCAGCCAAGATGCTATACCCCCGGGGAACACCATATATTTT. This encodes CASSQDAIPPGNTIYF.

J is TRBJ1-2 and V is TRBV29-1, with TRBD1 identical over 8 bases. The junction had 5 bases not matched to a gene; V was cut back by 4 bases and J by 1 base. CDR3 length equals 14 residues. Germline V gives CDR1 SQVTM, CDR2 ANQGSEA. The CDR3 DNA is TGCAGCGTTGGGTGGACAGGGAGTAACTATGGCTACACCTTC. This encodes CSVGWTGSNYGYTF.

This chain joins TRBV4-2 and TRBJ2-1; 10 nucleotides align to TRBD2. This CDR3 has 17 residues. V was clipped by 6 bases and J by 9 bases; unmatched bases: 17. Germline-derived CDR1 and CDR2 are LGHNA and YNFKEQ. The CDR3 DNA sequence: TGTGCCAGCAGACGACTGCCTGTAGCGGGGGGCGGTGGTGAGCAGTTCTTC. It translates to CASRRLPVAGGGGEQFF.

The rearrangement joins TRBV2 to TRBJ1-5, with 8 bases fitting TRBD1. Germline CDR1 is SNHLY and CDR2 is FYNNEI. The CDR3 spans 15 residues. J gave up 1 base and V 4 bases, and 3 bases lay outside the gene matches. The chain's CDR3 is CASSADRGSNQPQHF. CDR3 coding DNA: TGTGCCAGCAGTGCCGACAGGGGAAGCAATCAGCCCCAGCATTTT.

The chain couples TRBV3-1 (or the pseudogene TRBV3-2) to TRBJ1-1; TRBD1 matches 8 bases. V shed 4 bases, J shed 6 bases, and the junction held 10 bases outside the gene matches. The CDR3 contains 15 residues. From germline, CDR1 is LGHDT and CDR2 YNNKEL (reference sequence). The CDR3 here is CASSPSGTGVPEAFF. The CDR3 bases are TGTGCCAGCAGCCCCTCCGGGACAGGAGTCCCTGAAGCTTTCTTT.

This chain joins TRBV7-2 and TRBJ1-5, with 7 bases that match TRBD1. V shed 6 bases and J 1 base; nucleotides not matched to a gene: 3. CDR1 is SGHTA and CDR2 is FQGNSA in the germline V gene. There are 14 residues in the CDR3. This CDR3 reads CASRSTGSNQPQHF. CDR3 coding DNA: TGTGCCAGCAGGTCGACAGGGAGCAATCAGCCCCAGCATTTT. Combining the CDR3 with reference TRBV7-2 and TRBJ1-5 gives the whole variable domain GAGVSQSPSNKVTEKGKDVELRCDPISGHTALYWYRQSLGQGLEFLIYFQGNSAPDKSGLPSDRFSAERTGGSVSTLTIQRTQQEDSAVYLCASRSTGSNQPQHFGDGTRLSIL.

The CDR3 loop is CASSVGGAKSNEQFF. DNA of the CDR3: TGTGCCAGCAGCGTCGGGGGGGCAAAGTCTAATGAGCAGTTCTTC. The V and J genes are TRBV9 and TRBJ2-1, with 8 bases that match TRBD2. The V gene's germline CDR1 is SGDLS and CDR2 YYNGEE. V lost 2 bases to trimming and J lost 7 bases; unmatched junction nucleotides: 8. The CDR3 covers 15 residues. Supplemented by reference TRBV9 and TRBJ2-1, the full variable domain reads DSGVTQTPKHLITATGQRVTLRCSPRSGDLSVYWYQQSLDQGLQFLIQYYNGEERAKGNILERFSAQQFPDLHSELNLSSLELGDSALYFCASSVGGAKSNEQFFGPGTRLTVL.

The chain joins TRBV7-2 to TRBJ1-5; unclear D gene. The V end lost 1 base, the J end lost 2 bases, and 15 bases lay between the germline ends. CDR1 and CDR2 (germline): SGHTA, FQGNSA. This CDR3 contains 17 residues. Written as DNA, the CDR3 is TGTGCCAGCAGCTTAGTTGCGACCCAACGGGGCAATCAGCCCCAGCATTTT. Translated: CASSLVATQRGNQPQHF.

This clone was observed a handful of times. The genes are TRBV28 and TRBJ1-1; D gene uncertain. The CDR3 extends over 13 amino acids. Germline assignment: CDR1 MDHEN and CDR2 SYDVKM. The V gene lost 7 bases and the J gene lost 3 bases, with 12 bases spanning the gap. Written as DNA, the CDR3 is TGTGCCAGCATCTTTCGAGGGCACACTGAAGCTTTCTTT. Residues: CASIFRGHTEAFF.

The V call is TRBV2, the J call TRBJ2-3, with D unclear. The CDR3 is made up of 12 amino acids. Trimming removed 4 bases from V and 9 bases from J, with 11 bases in between. Germline CDR1 SNHLY, CDR2 FYNNEI. CDR3 nucleotides: TGTGCCAGCAGTGGATTAAGCTCAACGCAGTATTTT. Translating it yields CASSGLSSTQYF.

This clone has only a few counts. The J gene is TRBJ2-1, the V gene TRBV28; D is possibly TRBD1 (5 bases). The CDR3 spans 17 residues. Trimming shortened V by 6 bases and J by 0 bases, and 18 bases separated the two germline ends. Germline CDR1 reads MDHEN; CDR2 reads SYDVKM. In nucleotides, the CDR3 is TGTGCCAGCAGGCCCCAAGGGGCGGTGCCCTCCTACAATGAGCAGTTCTTC. Translation gives CASRPQGAVPSYNEQFF. The full variable domain, completed using reference TRBV28 and TRBJ2-1, is DVKVTQSSRYLVKRTGEKVFLECVQDMDHENMFWYRQDPGLGLRLIYFSYDVKMKEKGDIPEGYSVSREKKERFSLILESASTNQTSMYLCASRPQGAVPSYNEQFFGPGTRLTVL.

V usage is TRBV5-8 and J usage is TRBJ1-4, with D possibly being TRBD1 (5 bases). From germline, CDR1 is SGHTS and CDR2 YDEGEE. V was shortened by 5 bases and J by 0 bases, with 14 bases between the two germline ends. The CDR3 sequence is 16 residues long. CDR3 region: CASRPGHSATNEKLFF. In nucleotides, the CDR3 is TGTGCCAGCAGGCCCGGACACTCCGCAACTAATGAAAAACTGTTTTTT.

The chain is built from TRBV2 and TRBJ1-5, with 8 nucleotides matching TRBD1. V shed 7 bases, J shed 0 bases, and the junction held 5 bases outside the gene matches. CDR1 SNHLY and CDR2 FYNNEI come from the germline V gene. The CDR3 sequence is 15 residues long. The CDR3 reads CASMWDRHSNQPQHF. The CDR3 DNA reads as TGTGCCAGCATGTGGGACAGGCATAGCAATCAGCCCCAGCATTTT.

This chain links TRBV18 with TRBJ1-4, with D hard to call. V lost 4 bases and J lost 6, with 12 bases in between. The CDR3 is 14 amino acids. Looked up from germline, CDR1 is KGHSH and CDR2 is LQKENI. CDR3 loop: CASSQGKRDEKLFF. The CDR3 nucleotides are TGTGCCAGCTCACAAGGGAAGAGGGATGAAAAACTGTTTTTT.

This chain joins TRBV11-1 and TRBJ1-1, with D hard to call. The V gene lost 5 bases and the J gene lost 2 bases, with 15 bases spanning the gap. Germline lookup yields CDR1 SGHAT and CDR2 FQDESV (reference sequence). The CDR3 is 15 residues long. This CDR3 reads CASSLVETRNTEAFF. Written as DNA, the CDR3 is TGTGCCAGCAGCCTGGTCGAGACACGCAACACTGAAGCTTTCTTT.